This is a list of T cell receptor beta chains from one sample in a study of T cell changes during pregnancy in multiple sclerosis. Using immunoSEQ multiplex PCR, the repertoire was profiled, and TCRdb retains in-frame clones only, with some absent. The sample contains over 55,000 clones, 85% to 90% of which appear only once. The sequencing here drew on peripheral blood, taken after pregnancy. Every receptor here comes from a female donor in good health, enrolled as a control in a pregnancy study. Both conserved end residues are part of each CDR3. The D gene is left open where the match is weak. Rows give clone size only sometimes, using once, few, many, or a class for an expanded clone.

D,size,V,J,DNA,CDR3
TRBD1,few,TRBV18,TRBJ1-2,TGTGCCAGCGGGTCTGGGACAGGGTATGGCTACACCTTC,CASGSGTGYGYTF
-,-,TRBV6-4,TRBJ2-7,TGTGCCAGCAGTGAGGGAGCCGGAGCCTACGAGCAGTACTTC,CASSEGAGAYEQYF
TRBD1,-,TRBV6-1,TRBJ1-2,TGTGCCAGCAGTGAAGGAGGACAGGGGGCTTCGAGAGGCTACACCTTC,CASSEGGQGASRGYTF
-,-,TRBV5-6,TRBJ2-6,TGTGCCAGCAGCTGGGGGCCCTCTGGGGCCAACGTCCTGACTTTC,CASSWGPSGANVLTF
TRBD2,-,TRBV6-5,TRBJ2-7,TGTGCCAGCAGTACCGGGGGGTCCTCCTACGAGCAGTACTTC,CASSTGGSSYEQYF
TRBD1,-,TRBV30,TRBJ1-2,TGTGCCTGGACCGGACGGGACAGAAACTATGGCTACACCTTC,CAWTGRDRNYGYTF
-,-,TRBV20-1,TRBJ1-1,TGCAGTGTCCCGACCGGGGGTGAAGCTTTCTTT,CSVPTGGEAFF
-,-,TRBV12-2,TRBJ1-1,TGTGCAAGTCGCTTACATCTTTCCCTCGCCGAGGGCATAATCACTGAAGCTTTCTTT,CASRLHLSLAEGIITEAFF
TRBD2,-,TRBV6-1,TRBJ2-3,TGTGCCAGCAGAGCGGGAGGGTCGGGCACAGATACGCAGTATTTT,CASRAGGSGTDTQYF
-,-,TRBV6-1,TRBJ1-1,TGTGCCAGCAAATGGGACTCAGCTAACACTGAAGCTTTCTTT,CASKWDSANTEAFF
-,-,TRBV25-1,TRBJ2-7,TGTGCCAGCAGTGAATCGGGGGGCACGGGATACGAGCAGTACTTC,CASSESGGTGYEQYF